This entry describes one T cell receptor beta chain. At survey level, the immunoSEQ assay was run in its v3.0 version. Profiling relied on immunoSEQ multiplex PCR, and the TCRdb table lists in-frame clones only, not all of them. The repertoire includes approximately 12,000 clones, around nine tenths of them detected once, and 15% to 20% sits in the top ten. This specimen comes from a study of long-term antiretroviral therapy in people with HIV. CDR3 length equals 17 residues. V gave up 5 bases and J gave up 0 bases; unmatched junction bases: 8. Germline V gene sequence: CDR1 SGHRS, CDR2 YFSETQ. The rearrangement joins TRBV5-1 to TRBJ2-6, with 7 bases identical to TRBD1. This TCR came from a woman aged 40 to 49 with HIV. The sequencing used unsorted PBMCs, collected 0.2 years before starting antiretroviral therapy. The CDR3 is CASSVGQVFSGANVLTF. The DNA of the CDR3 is TGCGCCAGCAGTGTAGGACAGGTCTTCTCTGGGGCCAACGTCCTGACTTTC.